The text below deals with one T cell receptor (beta chain). Original analysis: Quantification of nucleated cells was approximated via reference gene primer amplification. Libraries were prepared by immunoSEQ multiplex PCR; TCRdb keeps only in-frame clonotypes and omits some of them. V, J and clone size are those of that table, while D and trimming were read from the DNA. Of approximately 78,000 clones in the sample, approximately 91% were seen once. These data come from a study of blood T cell repertoires in COVID-19. Background on the study: The origin of the acute and convalescent COVID-19 samples was the United States, Italy and Spain. The cDNA or gDNA used as material had been derived from T cells, B-cell-depleted T cells, or PBMCs.

In Seattle, patients joined the study during active infection and were tracked longitudinally. Germline trimming cut 0 bases from V and 5 bases from J; bases unmatched to any gene: 5. The CDR3 consists of 17 residues. Germline-derived CDR1 and CDR2 are SGHRS and YFSETQ. Sequencing was carried out using peripheral blood. The V call is TRBV5-1, the J call TRBJ1-6; 10 positions match TRBD1. The source of this sequence is a man aged 50 to 59 with COVID-19, enrolled during active disease. Here the CDR3 reads CASSLGGQGMNNSPLHF. The CDR3 region has the DNA TGCGCCAGCAGCTTGGGGGGACAGGGGATGAATAATTCACCCCTCCACTTT. Complete variable domain (other parts from reference TRBV5-1 and TRBJ1-6): KAGVTQTPRYLIKTRGQQVTLSCSPISGHRSVSWYQQTPGQGLQFLFEYFSETQRNKGNFPGRFSGRQFSNSRSEMNVSTLELGDSALYLCASSLGGQGMNNSPLHFGNGTRLTVT.